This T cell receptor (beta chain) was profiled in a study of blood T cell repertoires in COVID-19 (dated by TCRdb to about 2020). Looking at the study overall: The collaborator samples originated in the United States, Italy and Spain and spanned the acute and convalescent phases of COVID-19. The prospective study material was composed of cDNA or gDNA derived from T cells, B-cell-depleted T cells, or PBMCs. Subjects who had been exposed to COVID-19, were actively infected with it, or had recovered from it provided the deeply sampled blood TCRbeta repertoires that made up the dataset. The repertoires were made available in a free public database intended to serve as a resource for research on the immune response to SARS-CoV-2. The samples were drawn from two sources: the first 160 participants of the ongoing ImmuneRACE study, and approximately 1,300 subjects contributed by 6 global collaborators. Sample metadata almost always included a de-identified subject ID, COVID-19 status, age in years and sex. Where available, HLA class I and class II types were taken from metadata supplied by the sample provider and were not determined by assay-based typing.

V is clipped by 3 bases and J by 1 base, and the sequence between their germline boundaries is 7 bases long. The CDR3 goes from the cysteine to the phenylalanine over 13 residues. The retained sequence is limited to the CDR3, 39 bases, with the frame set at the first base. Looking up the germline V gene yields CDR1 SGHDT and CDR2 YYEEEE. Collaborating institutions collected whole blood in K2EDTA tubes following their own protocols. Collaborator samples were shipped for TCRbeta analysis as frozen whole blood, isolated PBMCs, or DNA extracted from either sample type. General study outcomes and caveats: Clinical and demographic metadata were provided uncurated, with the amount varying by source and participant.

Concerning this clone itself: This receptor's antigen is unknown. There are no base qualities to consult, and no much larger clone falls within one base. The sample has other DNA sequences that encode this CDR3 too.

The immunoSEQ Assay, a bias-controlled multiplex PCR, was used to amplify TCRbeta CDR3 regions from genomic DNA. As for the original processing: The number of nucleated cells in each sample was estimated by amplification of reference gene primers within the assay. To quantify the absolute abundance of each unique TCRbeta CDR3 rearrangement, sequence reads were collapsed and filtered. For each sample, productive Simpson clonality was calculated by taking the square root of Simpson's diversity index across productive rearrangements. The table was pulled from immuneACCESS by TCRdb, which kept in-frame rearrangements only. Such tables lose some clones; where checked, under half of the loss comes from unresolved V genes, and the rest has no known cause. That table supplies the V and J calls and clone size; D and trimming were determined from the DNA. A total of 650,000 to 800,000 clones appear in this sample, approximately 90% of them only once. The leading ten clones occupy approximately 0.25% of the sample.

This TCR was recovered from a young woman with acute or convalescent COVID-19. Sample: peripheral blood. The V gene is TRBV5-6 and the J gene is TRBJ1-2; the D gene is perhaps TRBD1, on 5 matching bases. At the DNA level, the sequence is TGTGCCAGCAGCTCTCAGGGTAACTATGGCTACACCTTC. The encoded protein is CASSSQGNYGYTF.